These 3 T cell receptor beta chains were sequenced from one sample in a study of blood T cell repertoires in COVID-19. Data came from immunoSEQ multiplex PCR; TCRdb stores just in-frame clones and leaves some out. The table has about 260,000 clones, around 87% seen once. The sample consisted of peripheral blood. These receptors were taken from a woman aged 60-75 years with COVID-19, enrolled during active disease.

V gene TRBV28 combines with J gene TRBJ1-1; 7 bases map to TRBD1. The germline V gene has CDR1 MDHEN and CDR2 SYDVKM. The CDR3 has 15 residues. Trimming removed 5 bases from V and 0 bases from J; junction bases left unmatched: 6. The CDR3 region has the DNA TGTGCCAGCAGTAAGACAGGGCGAATGAACACTGAAGCTTTCTTT. Its translation is CASSKTGRMNTEAFF. Full variable domain (remainder filled in from reference TRBV28 and TRBJ1-1): DVKVTQSSRYLVKRTGEKVFLECVQDMDHENMFWYRQDPGLGLRLIYFSYDVKMKEKGDIPEGYSVSREKKERFSLILESASTNQTSMYLCASSKTGRMNTEAFFGQGTRLTVV.

In this sample, this clone turned up once. The V gene is TRBV5-6, the J gene TRBJ1-1; TRBD1 aligns across 7 bases. The germline CDR1 and CDR2 sequences are SGHDT and YYEEEE. With 3 bases clipped from V and 5 bases from J, the junction kept 10 bases outside the gene matches. The CDR3 spans 15 residues. CDR3 coding DNA: TGTGCCAGCAGCTACGTTACAGGGGTATCGACTGAAGCTTTCTTT. It is translated as CASSYVTGVSTEAFF. Supplemented by reference TRBV5-6 and TRBJ1-1, the full variable domain reads DAGVTQSPTHLIKTRGQQVTLRCSPKSGHDTVSWYQQALGQGPQFIFQYYEEEERQRGNFPDRFSGHQFPNYSSELNVNALLLGDSALYLCASSYVTGVSTEAFFGQGTRLTVV.

To note about this clone: The junction and the germline gene differ at one end; a read error may be behind it. The chain carries TRBV7-2 and TRBJ2-1; a weak D match, TRBD1 (6 bases). The CDR3 is 15 residues long. In germline, CDR1 is SGHTA, CDR2 FQGNSA. As DNA, the CDR3 is TGTGCCAGCAGATTAGGGGGAGTTGTTGTCAATGAGCAGTTCTTC. It specifies CASRLGGVVVNEQFF.